A single T cell receptor beta chain is shown here with its context. The antigen remains unidentified. Germline assignment: CDR1 SQVTM and CDR2 ANQGSEA. V shed 4 bases and J shed 0 bases, with 13 bases lying between them. This CDR3 contains 15 residues. This record comes from a study of beta chain features in type 1 diabetes. Study outcomes and limitations: A potential influence of HLA type upon TCRB rearrangement remained unresolved herein. Patients with type 1 diabetes carried fewer insertions and had more deletions at their VDJ junctions. TCRB CDR3 length was moderately but significantly reduced in all four CD4+ subsets of Type 1 diabetes patients.

What was sequenced were expressed TCRB transcripts, since all of the isolated RNA had been reverse transcribed. The method was immunoSEQ multiplex PCR; TCRdb's version includes in-frame clones alone and lacks a portion of them. The table lists 240,000 or so clones, 55% to 70% of them singletons. The sequenced material came from naive CD4+ T cells from blood. The chain combines TRBV29-1 with TRBJ2-1; D is possibly TRBD1 (6 bases). The receptor comes from a man aged 25-45 years in good health. The CDR3 loop is CSVGVRGSSYNEQFF. DNA for the CDR3: TGCAGCGTTGGAGTAAGGGGGAGCTCCTACAATGAGCAGTTCTTC.